The clone carrying this TCR beta chain has only one observation. Its antigen is unidentified. These data belong to a study of shared clonotypes between healthy human individuals. Overall study results and limits: A generally larger estimated richness was seen in naive subsets than in memory subsets.

Repertoires were generated with immunoSEQ multiplex PCR, while TCRdb's copy carries only in-frame clones and drops some. The sample lists about 2,500,000 clones, around nine tenths seen once, with around 0.15% in the top ten. All of the donors resided in Nashville, Tennessee, and each was a Caucasian adult. CD4+ cells yielded CD45RA+ naive and CD45RA-negative memory subsets. V was clipped by 6 bases and J by 7 bases; unmatched bases: 9. This CDR3 contains 15 residues. CDR1 and CDR2 (germline): KGHSH, LQKENI. Sequencing was done on a sample of naive CD4+ T cells sorted from blood. The subset: CD45RA+ positively selected. This sequence was found in a man aged 18-30 years in good health. The rearrangement uses TRBV18 and TRBJ2-1; 10 positions agree with TRBD2. CDR3 amino acids: CASSRTSGADNEQFF. The CDR3, as DNA: TGTGCCAGCTCCCGGACTAGCGGAGCAGATAATGAGCAGTTCTTC.